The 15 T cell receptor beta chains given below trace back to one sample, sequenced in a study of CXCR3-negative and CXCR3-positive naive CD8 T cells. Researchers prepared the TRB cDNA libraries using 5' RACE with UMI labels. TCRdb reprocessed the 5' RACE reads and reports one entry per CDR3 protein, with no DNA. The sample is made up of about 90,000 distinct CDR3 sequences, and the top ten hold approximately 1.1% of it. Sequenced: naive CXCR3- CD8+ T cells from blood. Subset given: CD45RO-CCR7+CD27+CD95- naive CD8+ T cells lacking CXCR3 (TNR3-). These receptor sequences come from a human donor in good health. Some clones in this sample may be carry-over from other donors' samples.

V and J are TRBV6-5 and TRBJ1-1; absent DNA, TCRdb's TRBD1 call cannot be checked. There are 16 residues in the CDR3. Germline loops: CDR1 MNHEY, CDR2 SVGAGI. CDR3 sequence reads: CASSSLTQGVNTEAFF.

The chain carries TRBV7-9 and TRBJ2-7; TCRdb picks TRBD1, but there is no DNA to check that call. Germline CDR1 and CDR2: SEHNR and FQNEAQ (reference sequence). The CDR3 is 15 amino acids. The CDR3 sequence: CASSYPPAGIYEQYF.

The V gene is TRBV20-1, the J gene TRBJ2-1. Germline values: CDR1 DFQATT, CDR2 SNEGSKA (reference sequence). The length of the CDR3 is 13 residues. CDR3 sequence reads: CSANRGLYNEQFF.

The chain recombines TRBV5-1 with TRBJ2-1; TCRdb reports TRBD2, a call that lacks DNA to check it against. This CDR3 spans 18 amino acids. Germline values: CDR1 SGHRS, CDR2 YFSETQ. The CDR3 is CASSFASGGISSYNEQFF.

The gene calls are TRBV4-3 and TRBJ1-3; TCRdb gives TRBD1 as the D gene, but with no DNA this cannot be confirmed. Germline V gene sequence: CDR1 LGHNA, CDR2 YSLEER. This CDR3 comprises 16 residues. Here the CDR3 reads CASSQSARGSGNTIYF.

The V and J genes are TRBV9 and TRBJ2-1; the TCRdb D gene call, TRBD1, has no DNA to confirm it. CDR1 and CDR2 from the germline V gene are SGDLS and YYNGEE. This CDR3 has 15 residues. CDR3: CASSVDGTGGHEQFF.

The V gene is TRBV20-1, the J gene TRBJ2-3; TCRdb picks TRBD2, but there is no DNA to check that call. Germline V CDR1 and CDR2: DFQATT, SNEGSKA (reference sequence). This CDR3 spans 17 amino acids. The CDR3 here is CSASLVLGSSSTDTQYF.

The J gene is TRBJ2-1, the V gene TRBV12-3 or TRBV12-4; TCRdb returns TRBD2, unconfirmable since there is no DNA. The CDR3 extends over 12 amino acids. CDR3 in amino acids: CASSQGLAEQFF.

This CDR3 reads CSVDPGTGINYGYTF. J is TRBJ1-2 and V is TRBV29-1; the D call of TRBD1 rests on TCRdb alone, since no DNA is present to check it. This CDR3 comprises 15 residues. Germline CDR1 SQVTM, CDR2 ANQGSEA.

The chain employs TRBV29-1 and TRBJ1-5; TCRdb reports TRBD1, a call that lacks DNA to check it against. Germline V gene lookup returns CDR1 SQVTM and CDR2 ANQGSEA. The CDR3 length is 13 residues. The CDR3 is CSVAQGIRQPQHF.

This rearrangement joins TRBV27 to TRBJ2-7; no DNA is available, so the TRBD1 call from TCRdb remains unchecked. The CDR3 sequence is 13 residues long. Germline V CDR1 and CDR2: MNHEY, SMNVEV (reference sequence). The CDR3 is CASSPGTGYEQYF.

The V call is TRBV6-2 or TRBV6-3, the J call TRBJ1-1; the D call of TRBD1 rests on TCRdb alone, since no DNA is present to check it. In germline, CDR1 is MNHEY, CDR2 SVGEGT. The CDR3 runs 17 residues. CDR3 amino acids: CASSFIRTGGMNTEAFF.

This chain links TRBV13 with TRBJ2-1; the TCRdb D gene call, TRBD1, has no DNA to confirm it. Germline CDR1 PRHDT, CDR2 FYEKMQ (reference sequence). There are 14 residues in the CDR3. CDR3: CASSSGTGGDEQFF.

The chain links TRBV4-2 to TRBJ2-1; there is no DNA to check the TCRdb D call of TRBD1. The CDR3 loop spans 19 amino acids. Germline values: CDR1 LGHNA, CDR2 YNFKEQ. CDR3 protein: CASSHPGGSGSSSYNEQFF.

The CDR3 is CASSNPSGGTDTQYF. The chain employs TRBV7-9 and TRBJ2-3; TCRdb's assignment of TRBD2 cannot be checked, as there is no DNA. This CDR3 has 15 residues. Germline assignment: CDR1 SEHNR and CDR2 FQNEAQ (reference sequence).